This TCR beta chain stems from a study of blood T cell repertoires in COVID-19. Study information: From the United States, Italy and Spain came samples of acute and convalescent COVID-19.

Libraries were prepared by immunoSEQ multiplex PCR; TCRdb keeps only in-frame clonotypes and omits some of them. The data hold approximately 200,000 clones, with around 80% observed a single time. V was shortened by 5 bases and J by 1 base, with 8 bases between the two germline ends. The CDR3 runs to 13 residues. In germline, CDR1 is SGHAT, CDR2 FQNNGV. This sequence originates from a woman in her forties with acute COVID-19. Sequencing was carried out using PBMCs or T cells enriched from blood (not recorded which). The J gene is TRBJ1-2, the V gene TRBV11-2; no firm D call. The CDR3 region is CASSPGRNYGYTF. In DNA form, the CDR3 reads TGTGCCAGCAGCCCGGGTCGTAACTATGGCTACACCTTC.